The present T cell receptor beta chain was sequenced within a study of blood T cell repertoires in COVID-19. Germline trimming cut 4 bases from V and 4 bases from J; bases unmatched to any gene: 11. Germline loops: CDR1 LNHDA, CDR2 SQIVND (reference sequence). The CDR3 runs to 16 residues. Some clones are missing from TCRdb's copy, which holds only in-frame ones; the method was immunoSEQ multiplex PCR. The data show more than 300,000 clones, 85% to 90% seen once. The sample holds a few counts of this clone. The age range of participants was 18 to 89 years, with residence in fewer than 25 US areas. This chain joins TRBV19 and TRBJ1-1; TRBD1 matches at 8 bases. The sample consisted of PBMCs or T cells enriched from blood (not recorded which). This receptor was obtained from a woman aged 25 to 39 who had recovered from COVID-19. Here the CDR3 DNA reads TGTGCCAGTAGTACCCGGACAGGGAAGGTGGGCACTGAAGCTTTCTTT. Translated: CASSTRTGKVGTEAFF.